This T cell receptor beta chain was documented in a study of cytomegalovirus exposure and HLA in healthy donors. Study-level results: When the data were analyzed later, several of the most significant clusters appeared to be linked to common viral pathogens.

The CDR3 is 14 amino acids. Germline V gene sequence: CDR1 SQVTM, CDR2 ANQGSEA. Deletions cut 6 bases from V and 0 bases from J, with 14 bases between. Concerning this clone itself: Its antigen is still unknown.

A multiplex PCR was run with 60 Vbeta primers and 13 Jbeta primers. Here immunoSEQ multiplex PCR was the method, and the copy in TCRdb shows in-frame clones only, minus some. The sample data list tens of thousands of clones. The sequenced sample consisted of PBMCs. The receptor was derived from a male donor in good health and CMV-seronegative. The chain couples TRBV29-1 to TRBJ1-1; perhaps TRBD1 as D (5 bases). The CDR3: CSVGTENMNTEAFF. CDR3 bases: TGCAGCGTAGGGACTGAGAACATGAACACTGAAGCTTTCTTT.